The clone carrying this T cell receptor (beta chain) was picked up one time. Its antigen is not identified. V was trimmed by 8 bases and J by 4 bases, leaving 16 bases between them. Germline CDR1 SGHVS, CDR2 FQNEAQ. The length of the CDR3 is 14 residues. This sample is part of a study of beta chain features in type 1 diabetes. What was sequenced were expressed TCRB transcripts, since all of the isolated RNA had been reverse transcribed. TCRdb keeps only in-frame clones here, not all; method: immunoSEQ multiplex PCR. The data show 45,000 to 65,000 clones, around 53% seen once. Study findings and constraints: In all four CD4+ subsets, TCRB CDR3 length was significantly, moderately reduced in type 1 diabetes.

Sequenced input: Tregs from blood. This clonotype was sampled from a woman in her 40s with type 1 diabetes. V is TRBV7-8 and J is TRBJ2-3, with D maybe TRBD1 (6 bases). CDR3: CASHLAGEADTQYF. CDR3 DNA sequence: TGTGCCAGCCATTTAGCAGGGGAAGCAGATACGCAGTATTTT.